The 29 T cell receptor beta chains presented below share a single source sample, sequenced in a study of OX40 agonist ivuxolimab in advanced cancers. Assay used: immunoSEQ multiplex PCR; TCRdb lists only in-frame clones, some missing. Altogether roughly 90,000 clones are present, approximately 88% being singletons, with the ten largest covering 1.1% to 1.5%. The specimen comprised CD4+ or CD8+ T cells sorted from blood, sampled in a trial of the OX40 agonist ivuxolimab. Source of these receptors: an adult with an advanced solid tumor such as melanoma, head and neck, liver or kidney cancer.

CDR3 amino acids: CASSDSQKGQGPYGYTF. The CDR3 DNA sequence: TGTGCCAGCAGTGACTCGCAAAAGGGACAGGGACCCTATGGCTACACCTTC. The chain has TRBV6-4 and TRBJ1-2, with 9 bases that match TRBD1. V was clipped by 0 bases and J by 4 bases; unmatched bases: 9. Germline V gene data show CDR1 as MRHNA and CDR2 as SNTAGT. The CDR3 is 17 amino acids.

The chain combines TRBV11-3 with TRBJ2-7; a weak D match, TRBD2 (6 bases). CDR3 length equals 14 residues. V was pared by 5 bases and J by 5 bases, with 16 bases between. The V gene's germline CDR1 is SGHNT and CDR2 YENEEA. CDR3: CASSPPGLPHEQYF. The CDR3 DNA reads TGTGCCAGCAGCCCGCCGGGACTTCCCCACGAGCAGTACTTC.

The J gene is TRBJ1-1, the V gene TRBV10-3; 9 positions agree with TRBD1. The germline V gene encodes CDR1 ENHRY and CDR2 SYGVKD. This CDR3 contains 14 residues. The junction had 4 bases not matched to a gene; V was cut back by 3 bases and J by 5 bases. The CDR3 DNA reads as TGTGCCATCAGTGAAAAGACAGGGGGGACTGAAGCTTTCTTT. Protein: CAISEKTGGTEAFF.

The chain combines TRBV15 with TRBJ2-5; D is perhaps TRBD1 (5 bases). The CDR3 is 15 amino acids. Germline V gene data show CDR1 as LNHNV and CDR2 as YYDKDF (reference sequence). Trimming stripped 0 bases from V and 1 base from J, with 9 bases between. This chain's CDR3 is CATSRDPGPQETQYF. The DNA of the CDR3 is TGTGCCACCAGCAGAGACCCAGGGCCCCAAGAGACCCAGTACTTC.

The gene calls are TRBV30 and TRBJ1-6; TRBD1 matches 7 bases. The CDR3 totals 15 residues. From germline, CDR1 is GTSNPN and CDR2 SVGIG (reference sequence). Trimming took 5 bases from V and 5 from J; bases not matched to a gene: 9. The CDR3 DNA reads TGTGCCTGGGGCATACAGGGGTTAGATAATTCACCCCTCCACTTT. Translation: CAWGIQGLDNSPLHF.

V and J are TRBV29-1 and TRBJ1-1, with D possibly being TRBD1 (6 bases). Trimming pared 4 bases from V and 6 bases from J, leaving 18 bases between. The CDR3 is 14 residues long. Per the germline V gene, CDR1 is SQVTM and CDR2 is ANQGSEA. The CDR3 bases are TGCAGCGTTGTAAGGTCTACAGGGTCGTCTGAAGCTTTCTTT. Protein: CSVVRSTGSSEAFF.

This rearrangement joins TRBV19 to TRBJ2-7; D might be TRBD1 (7 bases). Germline CDR1 and CDR2: LNHDA and SQIVND (reference sequence). The CDR3 runs to 14 residues. Trimming stripped 9 bases from V and 4 bases from J, with 19 bases between. The CDR3 reads CASNRGGFSYEQYF. In DNA form, the CDR3 reads TGTGCCAGCAACAGGGGAGGATTTAGTTACGAGCAGTACTTC.

The V and J genes are TRBV6-4 and TRBJ1-1, with TRBD1 identical over 9 bases. Germline CDR1 MRHNA, CDR2 SNTAGT. V was clipped by 6 bases and J by 4 bases; unmatched bases: 6. The CDR3 consists of 14 residues. In nucleotides, the CDR3 is TGTGCCAGCAGGCCACAGGGGGCCAGCACTGAAGCTTTCTTT. Translating it yields CASRPQGASTEAFF.

The DNA of the CDR3 is TGCGCCAGCAGCTTGGAAGGGACAGGGGGCAGGGTAGATACGCAGTATTTT. Translated, it gives CASSLEGTGGRVDTQYF. The V and J genes are TRBV5-1 and TRBJ2-3; TRBD1 matches at 12 bases. The CDR3 is made up of 17 amino acids. J gave up 5 bases and V 0 bases, and 7 bases lay outside the gene matches. Germline CDR1 SGHRS, CDR2 YFSETQ.

The chain is built from TRBV7-2 and TRBJ1-2; weak D call: TRBD1 (5 bases). The CDR3 extends over 12 amino acids. Per germline, CDR1 SGHTA and CDR2 FQGNSA. The germline V and J ends were trimmed by 1 base and 7 bases, with 7 bases remaining between them. Here the CDR3 reads CASSLDDSGYTF. CDR3 DNA sequence: TGTGCCAGCAGCTTAGATGACAGTGGCTACACCTTC.

This chain connects TRBV5-1 to TRBJ1-1; 7 bases align to TRBD1. CDR1 is SGHRS and CDR2 is YFSETQ in the germline V gene. This CDR3 comprises 13 residues. V was clipped by 4 bases and J by 7 bases; unmatched bases: 7. The CDR3 reads CASSPGQRHEAFF. For the CDR3, the DNA is TGCGCCAGCAGCCCGGGACAGCGACATGAAGCTTTCTTT.

The chain carries TRBV6-1 and TRBJ2-1; no clear D gene. Germline CDR1 is MNHNS and CDR2 is SASEGT. The ends were cut back, 9 bases at V and 0 bases at J, with 15 bases in the middle. The CDR3 covers 15 residues. CDR3 nucleotide sequence: TGTGCCAGACATCGGGTCGTTCGCTCCTACAATGAGCAGTTCTTC. This gives the protein CARHRVVRSYNEQFF.

This clone was detected a few times. The genes are TRBV9 and TRBJ1-2; a weak D match, TRBD1 (6 bases). The germline V gene has CDR1 SGDLS and CDR2 YYNGEE. Trimming shortened V by 1 base and J by 3 bases, and 7 bases separated the two germline ends. This CDR3 is 13 amino acids long. The chain's CDR3 is CASSVNRDYGYTF. Here the CDR3 DNA reads TGTGCCAGCAGCGTAAACAGGGACTATGGCTACACCTTC.

A few counts support this clone. J is TRBJ2-7 and V is TRBV30; maybe TRBD1 (6 bases). Trimming took 4 bases from V and 7 from J, leaving 20 bases between them. The CDR3 consists of 14 residues. Germline-derived CDR1 and CDR2 are GTSNPN and SVGIG (reference sequence). CDR3 sequence (DNA): TGTGCCTGGAACCTTGGGACACCGTTGGGAGAGCAGTACTTC. Translated: CAWNLGTPLGEQYF.

This chain joins TRBV6-5 and TRBJ2-2, with D perhaps matching TRBD1 (5 bases). The CDR3 has 16 amino acids. Germline values: CDR1 MNHEY, CDR2 SVGAGI. Between the trimmed V and J ends, which lost 0 bases and 6 bases, there was a span of 14 bases. The CDR3 DNA reads as TGTGCCAGCAGTTACTCGCTAGGGGTGGGCGCCGGGGAGCTGTTTTTT. The encoded protein is CASSYSLGVGAGELFF.

The V and J genes are TRBV28 and TRBJ2-7; D is ambiguous. Looked up from germline, CDR1 is MDHEN and CDR2 is SYDVKM. Trimming pared 2 bases from V and 2 bases from J, leaving 7 bases between. The CDR3 has 13 residues. CDR3 sequence: CASSLSTTYEQYF. Written as DNA, the CDR3 is TGTGCCAGCAGTTTAAGTACCACCTACGAGCAGTACTTC. Drawing the rest from reference TRBV28 and TRBJ2-7, the complete variable domain is DVKVTQSSRYLVKRTGEKVFLECVQDMDHENMFWYRQDPGLGLRLIYFSYDVKMKEKGDIPEGYSVSREKKERFSLILESASTNQTSMYLCASSLSTTYEQYFGPGTRLTVT.

V gene TRBV29-1 combines with J gene TRBJ2-7; 7 bases line up with TRBD2. With 1 base clipped from V and 3 bases from J, the junction kept 0 bases outside the gene matches. CDR1 SQVTM and CDR2 ANQGSEA come from the germline V gene. The CDR3 extends over 12 amino acids. The CDR3 DNA sequence: TGCAGCGTTGAAGGGACTAGCTACGAGCAGTACTTC. It is translated as CSVEGTSYEQYF.

The chain carries TRBV4-1 and TRBJ2-5; 7 bases agree with TRBD1. The CDR3 runs 17 residues. With 1 base clipped from V and 2 bases from J, the junction kept 10 bases outside the gene matches. The germline CDR1 and CDR2 sequences are MGHRA and YSYEKL. The CDR3 sequence: CASSQGVRGRGQETQYF. CDR3 DNA: TGCGCCAGCAGCCAAGGGGTCAGGGGGAGAGGTCAAGAGACCCAGTACTTC.

This clone has only a few counts. This chain links TRBV6-6 with TRBJ1-1, with 8 bases aligning to TRBD1. This CDR3 is 14 amino acids long. Germline V lookup: CDR1 MNHNY, CDR2 SVGAGI (reference sequence). Trimming at V came to 1 base and at J to 5 bases, leaving 3 bases not matched to a gene. CDR3 DNA sequence: TGTGCCAGCAGTTACTTGACAGGGGAGACTGAAGCTTTCTTT. It codes for CASSYLTGETEAFF.

V gene TRBV5-5 combines with J gene TRBJ2-5; 7 nucleotides align to TRBD2. This CDR3 has 13 residues. After removal of 4 bases from V and 5 bases from J, the junction contained 5 bases not matched to a gene. Germline values: CDR1 SGHKS, CDR2 YYEKEE (reference sequence). As DNA, the CDR3 is TGTGCCAGCAGCATCAGCGGGGTGGAGACCCAGTACTTC. Translation gives CASSISGVETQYF. The full variable domain, its missing parts supplied by reference TRBV5-5 and TRBJ2-5, is DAGVTQSPTHLIKTRGQQVTLRCSPISGHKSVSWYQQVLGQGPQFIFQYYEKEERGRGNFPDRFSARQFPNYSSELNVNALLLGDSALYLCASSISGVETQYFGPGTRLLVL.

V usage is TRBV9 and J usage is TRBJ1-4; TRBD1 might be the D (5 bases). Germline-derived CDR1 and CDR2 are SGDLS and YYNGEE. The CDR3 is made up of 15 amino acids. The V end lost 4 bases, the J end lost 8 bases, and 18 bases lay between the germline ends. CDR3 sequence: CASSSRGGSEEKLFF. CDR3 in DNA: TGTGCCAGCAGCTCAAGGGGAGGGTCGGAGGAAAAACTGTTTTTT.

This clone showed up just once. The CDR3 reads CASSRGSSYNEQFF. The CDR3 region has the DNA TGTGCCAGCAGCCGCGGTAGCTCCTACAATGAGCAGTTCTTC. The chain recombines TRBV5-4 with TRBJ2-1; D is undetermined. The CDR3 spans 14 residues. V was cut by 4 bases and J by 0 bases, with 8 bases left in between. The germline V gene has CDR1 SGHNT and CDR2 YYREEE (reference sequence).

This clone has just a few counts. The CDR3 sequence: CASSYGRGANEKLFF. The CDR3 nucleotides are TGTGCCAGTAGTTACGGACGGGGGGCAAATGAAAAACTGTTTTTT. V is TRBV19 and J is TRBJ1-4; D might be TRBD1 (6 bases). The CDR3 extends over 15 amino acids. The germline V gene encodes CDR1 LNHDA and CDR2 SQIVND (reference sequence). V shed 5 bases and J shed 5 bases, with 15 bases lying between them.

The chain carries TRBV5-5 and TRBJ2-3, with no clear D. The germline V gene encodes CDR1 SGHKS and CDR2 YYEKEE (reference sequence). Trimming shortened V by 1 base and J by 3 bases, and 12 bases separated the two germline ends. The CDR3 spans 15 residues. CDR3 in DNA: TGTGCCAGCAGCTTGCCCACGGTGGGGACAGATACGCAGTATTTT. Translation gives CASSLPTVGTDTQYF.

V usage is TRBV19 and J usage is TRBJ1-5; D not resolved. Germline CDR1 and CDR2: LNHDA and SQIVND (reference sequence). Trimming pared 6 bases from V and 5 bases from J, leaving 29 bases between. The CDR3 consists of 19 residues. Written as DNA, the CDR3 is TGTGCCAGTAGCTCCTCTAATAGTGGGTTATTAGGCCCGGATCAGCCCCAGCATTTT. This codes for CASSSSNSGLLGPDQPQHF.

The chain links TRBV5-6 to TRBJ1-3; 9 bases are shared with TRBD1. The ends lost 2 bases at V and 2 bases at J; junction bases unmatched: 5. Germline CDR1 is SGHDT and CDR2 is YYEEEE. CDR3 length: 16 residues. CDR3 amino acids: CASSLLTGGPGNTIYF. DNA of the CDR3: TGTGCCAGCAGCTTACTGACAGGGGGACCTGGAAACACCATATATTTT.

This clone was seen a single time. The chain links TRBV4-2 to TRBJ2-6; D gene ambiguous. Trimming took off 0 bases at V and 2 bases at J, with 11 bases between the two ends. The length of the CDR3 is 17 residues. Germline loops: CDR1 LGHNA, CDR2 YNFKEQ. In DNA, the CDR3 is TGTGCCAGCAGCCAAGATCATGGCATAACTGGGGCCAACGTCCTGACTTTC. Encoded protein: CASSQDHGITGANVLTF.

The chain uses TRBV9 and TRBJ2-5, with D possibly TRBD2 on 6 matching bases. Between the trimmed V and J ends, which lost 3 bases and 2 bases, there was a span of 8 bases. The CDR3 consists of 13 residues. Germline V gives CDR1 SGDLS, CDR2 YYNGEE. This CDR3 is CASSAAGQETQYF. CDR3 coding DNA: TGTGCCAGCAGCGCCGCGGGGCAAGAGACCCAGTACTTC. Filled out from reference TRBV9 and TRBJ2-5, the complete variable domain reads DSGVTQTPKHLITATGQRVTLRCSPRSGDLSVYWYQQSLDQGLQFLIQYYNGEERAKGNILERFSAQQFPDLHSELNLSSLELGDSALYFCASSAAGQETQYFGPGTRLLVL.

The V gene is TRBV19, the J gene TRBJ2-3, with TRBD1 matching over 9 bases. Germline-derived CDR1 and CDR2 are LNHDA and SQIVND (reference sequence). The CDR3 contains 16 residues. V lost 5 bases to trimming and J lost 8 bases; unmatched junction nucleotides: 14. CDR3 sequence (DNA): TGTGCCAGTAGTCCTCTCCGGGACAGGGTAAAGGGTACGCAGTATTTT. This translates into CASSPLRDRVKGTQYF.